This T cell receptor (beta chain) was observed in a study of blood T cell repertoires in COVID-19 (dated by TCRdb to 2018 to 2021). For context, the study as a whole: Samples from collaborators originated in the United States, Italy and Spain and spanned both the acute and convalescent phases of COVID-19. Nearly every sample came with metadata listing a de-identified subject ID, COVID-19 status, age in years and sex. Subjects who had been exposed to COVID-19, were actively infected with it, or had recovered from it provided the deeply sampled blood TCRbeta repertoires that made up the dataset. A freely available public database, intended as a resource for researchers studying the immune response to SARS-CoV-2, is where the repertoires were released. The material from the prospective study consisted of cDNA or gDNA derived from T cells, B-cell-depleted T cells, or PBMCs. The samples were drawn from two sources: the first 160 participants of the ongoing ImmuneRACE study, and about 1,300 subjects contributed by 6 global collaborators. Where available, HLA class I and class II types were taken from metadata supplied by the sample provider and were not determined by assay-based typing.

TCRbeta CDR3 regions were amplified from genomic DNA by means of the immunoSEQ Assay, a bias-controlled multiplex PCR. The paper's data handling went like this. Within the assay, amplification of reference gene primers was used to estimate how many nucleated cells each sample contained. To quantify the absolute abundance of each unique TCRbeta CDR3 rearrangement, sequence reads were collapsed and filtered. Productive Simpson clonality was computed per sample as the square root of Simpson's diversity index over productive rearrangements. TCRdb mirrors the immuneACCESS table, restricted to in-frame sequences. Some clones are absent from its copies; in checked studies, under half trace to an unresolved V gene, and the reason for the others is unknown. The DNA gave D and trimming, while V, J and clone size come from that table. The table for this sample lists 50,000 to 80,000 clones; around nine tenths of them were counted only once. The ten largest clones capture about 1.3% of the sample.

Collaborating institutions collected whole blood in K2EDTA tubes following their own protocols. For TCRbeta analysis, collaborator samples were shipped as frozen whole blood, as isolated PBMCs, or as DNA extracted from either sample type. What the study reported, not specific to this receptor: The quantity of clinical and demographic metadata differed by source and by participant and was supplied without curation.

Notes on this clone: The target of this receptor is not known. No base qualities exist here, and no much larger clone lies one base off it.

The sample consisted of peripheral blood. This receptor was identified in a man aged 60 to 69 with acute or convalescent COVID-19.

CDR3 loop: CASSEGSGGTQYF. The DNA sequence reads TGTGCCAGCAGTGAGGGTAGCGGGGGTACGCAGTATTTT. This chain joins TRBV6-4 to TRBJ2-3, and TRBD2 aligns with 9 junction nucleotides. Reading from cysteine to phenylalanine, the CDR3 counts 13 amino acids. Only the CDR3 part of the read is kept: 39 bases, read in frame from the first base. From the germline V gene, CDR1 is MRHNA and CDR2 is SNTAGT. Trimming leaves V shorter by 3 bases and J shorter by 8 bases, with the junction holding 3 bases beyond the gene matches.